The 2 T cell receptor beta chains in this list originate from one sample, sequenced in a study of molecular identifiers for immune sequencing clone quantification. From the PCR reads, TCRdb called clonotypes with MiXCR, one entry per CDR3 protein. The table includes some 590,000 distinct CDR3 sequences, around 25% detected once. Sequenced material: naive CD8+ T cells from blood, with Jurkat cell RNA spiked in. Described subset: FACS-sorted CD8+CD4-CCR7+CD45RA+ naive T cells. The receptor source for this set is a human donor in good health. Some libraries in this study had Jurkat cell RNA spiked in.

This clonotype came up many times. The chain employs TRBV19 and TRBJ1-1; D is undetermined. Trimming took off 3 bases at V and 1 base at J, with 3 bases between the two ends. Germline V CDR1 and CDR2: LNHDA, SQIVND (reference sequence). This CDR3 comprises 12 residues. In DNA, the CDR3 is TGTGCCAGTAGTATGCAGAACACTGAAGCTTTCTTT. Encoded protein: CASSMQNTEAFF.

The chain joins TRBV12-3 or TRBV12-4 to TRBJ1-5; no clear D gene. V was pared by 7 bases and J by 6 bases, with 19 bases between. This CDR3 has 15 amino acids. CDR3 protein: CASTSGGKGGQPQHF. The CDR3 DNA sequence: TGTGCCAGCACCTCCGGAGGGAAAGGCGGTCAGCCCCAGCATTTT.